The clone carrying this T cell receptor beta chain was counted many times. No antigen is known for it. This entry is derived from a study of molecular identifiers for immune sequencing clone quantification. Overall study findings and caveats: Shared barcodes on identical TCR molecules could underestimate the sizes of highly expanded clones.

Libraries from naive CD8 cells were generated from 20,000 to 1,000,000 sorted cells (with 10%, 30% or 50% RNA). Germline CDR1 and CDR2: SQVTM and ANQGSEA. There are 18 residues in the CDR3. V was pared by 0 bases and J by 5 bases, with 13 bases of the junction left unmatched. TCRdb re-called the PCR reads with MiXCR, one entry per CDR3 protein. The sample yields about 510,000 distinct CDR3 sequences, about 25% seen once. This TCR was sampled from a human donor in good health. Some libraries in this study had Jurkat cell RNA spiked in. The sample was naive CD8+ T cells from blood, with Jurkat cell RNA spiked in. The sample's subset: FACS-sorted CD8+CD4-CCR7+CD45RA+ naive T cells. The rearrangement joins TRBV29-1 to TRBJ2-5; 12 bases map to TRBD2. As DNA, the CDR3 is TGCAGCGTTGAAGATCTAGGACTAGCGGGACATACGTCGGAGACCCAGTACTTC. Amino acid sequence: CSVEDLGLAGHTSETQYF.